These 5 T cell receptor beta chains were all obtained from the same sample, sequenced in a study of cytomegalovirus exposure and HLA in healthy donors. Sequenced by immunoSEQ multiplex PCR; TCRdb stores in-frame clones only, minus some. The table shows about 130,000 clones, with 80% to 90% occurring only once. The sample was PBMCs. All receptors come from a woman aged 18 to 35 in good health and CMV-seronegative.

In DNA, the CDR3 is TGTGCCAGCAGCTCAACCCGGACAGGGATGTACAATGAGCAGTTCTTC. It specifies CASSSTRTGMYNEQFF. The chain couples TRBV11-2 to TRBJ2-1; 8 bases are shared with TRBD1. The CDR3 is 16 residues long. The V gene's germline CDR1 is SGHAT and CDR2 FQNNGV. V lost 4 bases, J lost 4 bases, and 9 bases stayed unmatched.

V usage is TRBV7-9 and J usage is TRBJ1-1; 7 nucleotides align to TRBD1. CDR1 is SEHNR, CDR2 FQNEAQ, per germline (reference sequence). V lost 1 base to trimming and J lost 1 base; unmatched junction nucleotides: 0. The CDR3 totals 14 residues. CDR3 amino acids: CASSLGTGNTEAFF. The CDR3 bases are TGTGCCAGCAGCTTAGGGACAGGGAACACTGAAGCTTTCTTT.

This sequence joins TRBV30 and TRBJ1-4; D gene ambiguous. The CDR3 has 13 residues. V was clipped by 8 bases and J by 0 bases, with 10 bases between them. In germline, CDR1 is GTSNPN, CDR2 SVGIG (reference sequence). CDR3 loop: CATQLATNEKLFF. The CDR3, as DNA: TGTGCCACCCAACTTGCAACTAATGAAAAACTGTTTTTT.

This clone has only one observation. V gene TRBV18 combines with J gene TRBJ2-6, with D perhaps TRBD1 (6 bases). Trimming pared 3 bases from V and 0 bases from J, leaving 12 bases between. The V gene's germline CDR1 is KGHSH and CDR2 LQKENI. The CDR3 extends over 17 amino acids. This CDR3 is CASSPRQVSSGANVLTF. For the CDR3, the DNA is TGTGCCAGCTCACCTCGACAGGTATCCTCTGGGGCCAACGTCCTGACTTTC. The full variable domain, its missing parts supplied by reference TRBV18 and TRBJ2-6, is NAGVMQNPRHLVRRRGQEARLRCSPMKGHSHVYWYRQLPEEGLKFMVYLQKENIIDESGMPKERFSAEFPKEGPSILRIQQVVRGDSAAYFCASSPRQVSSGANVLTFGAGSRLTVL.

This sequence joins TRBV7-2 and TRBJ2-1; a possible D gene is TRBD2 (6 bases). The CDR3 is 15 amino acids. The germline gives CDR1 SGHTA, CDR2 FQGNSA. Trimming left V 5 bases short and J 4 bases short, with 15 bases between. The DNA for the CDR3 is TGTGCCAGCAGCCGCCCCGGGACTCCGTACAATGAGCAGTTCTTC. This translates into CASSRPGTPYNEQFF.